This TCR beta chain was recovered during a study of T cell responses to AZD1222 COVID-19 vaccine. Regarding the study as a whole: Just a handful of AZD1222 recipients tested seropositive at baseline. Per reports, nearly half of all spike-specific TCRs target regions that are unmutated in variants. Donors were mostly white British, more females; clonal diversity possibly underestimated. Scientists sampled the repertoires only once the peak T cell response had passed.

This CDR3 contains 16 residues. In germline, CDR1 is LNHDA, CDR2 SQIVND (reference sequence). V gave up 1 base and J gave up 0 bases, with 12 bases separating them. TCRdb keeps only in-frame clones here, not all; method: immunoSEQ multiplex PCR. The sample lists about 160,000 clones, 85% to 90% occurring once. Worth noting for this clone: Its antigen is not identified.

The clonotype was recovered from an adult in good health. The rearrangement uses TRBV19 and TRBJ1-1; D is ambiguous. Sequenced here: peripheral blood, sampled on day 0 of AZD1222 vaccination. DNA for the CDR3: TGTGCCAGTAGTATAGGAGTCAGGACTTTGAACACTGAAGCTTTCTTT. Protein product: CASSIGVRTLNTEAFF.